This T cell receptor beta chain emerged from a study of cytomegalovirus exposure and HLA in healthy donors listed by TCRdb under 2017. Study-level background: An earlier analysis of about 530 of the donors reported 276 Gb of sequence data and 117 million unique TCR beta sequences obtained from approximately 180 million T cells. About 300 gigabases of sequencing data and tens of millions of unique TCR sequences were included in an early release covering 550 to 800 HLA-typed donors. Among the roughly 370 genotyped donors, around 81% belonged to the genetic ancestry cluster associated with self-reported Caucasian donors. The aim of the study was to test whether cataloging public T cell receptors could identify signatures of past pathogen exposure. The study used immunosequencing to profile the T cell repertoires of approximately 650 subjects and linked those repertoires to cytomegalovirus serostatus. Along with the roughly 670-subject first cohort, a separate validation cohort of over a hundred different subjects was used. To predict cytomegalovirus infection status, the study brought together high-throughput TCR immunosequencing, statistical association of individual TCRs with disease status, and machine learning. To study patterns of TCR occurrence, a later analysis re-analyzed previously published TCR beta repertoires from under 750 donors and added high-resolution HLA genotyping. Rather than drawing on any new phenotypic data, the later analysis identified candidate immune exposures from TCR beta sequences and the way those sequences occurred across donors. In an earlier analysis of 587 of the donors, high-throughput TCR beta sequencing was used to judge whether each TCR beta V gene segment behaved as functional or pseudogenic. Alongside the repertoire data, information on donor age, sex, ethnicity and CMV serostatus was compiled. A later genetic analysis used genome-wide SNP genotypes for about 55% of the 666 donors, treating that subset as a discovery cohort. All discovery cohort repertoires had been generated using a single sequencing platform. HLA typing covered class I and class II loci at four-digit resolution. Typing coverage varied by locus: about 620-630 donors for A, B, C, DRB1 and DQB1; roughly 520 for DQA1; approximately 570 for DPA1; some 470 for DPB1. Because of strong linkage in the cohort, five DR-DQ haplotypes were treated as single units for association and clustering. Among 300 to 450 genotyped donors of the cohort, an average of about 240,000 unique TCR beta nucleotide sequences were sequenced per donor, around a sixth of them non-productive. Findings and caveats that apply to the study as a whole: Correlated functional status among segregating V segments might be attributable to linkage disequilibrium, but an unknown experimental factor could not be ruled out. In both the original and validation cohorts, the classifier was reported to diagnose cytomegalovirus status with high specificity and sensitivity. In a later analysis, the rate of TCR association differed among HLA loci, with DRB1 alleles having the most associated TCRs and HLA-C alleles having the fewest. When HLA alleles, especially DR and DQ, strongly co-occurred, attributing TCR associations to individual alleles was difficult. A later analysis associated 15,000 to 20,000 TCR beta sequences with specific HLA alleles at a false discovery rate of 0.05. A few of the identified cytomegalovirus-associated TCR beta chains were confirmed in vitro to be specific for cytomegalovirus antigens. Broadly in line with IMGT annotations, most TCR beta V segments showed up in productive rearrangements about 87% or about 30% of the time in an earlier analysis of roughly 590 of the donors. A further reported finding was that TCR beta sequences accurately predicted the HLA-A and HLA-B alleles for most subjects in the first cohort. Most TCR sequences were seen in very few donors, while some public TCRs were found in many individuals. In the study, 164 TCR beta chains were listed as associated with cytomegalovirus. It was suggested by the authors that the approach could potentially be generalized to other disease states and immunological phenotypes. Several of the top co-occurrence clusters appeared to be linked to parvovirus B19, influenza, CMV and Epstein-Barr virus, according to a later analysis. V-gene and J-gene trimming of TCR beta chains was associated with a missense DCLRE1C variant in a later genetic analysis, and the association was replicated in an independent cohort. According to a later analysis, most CMV-associated TCR beta chains appeared to be HLA-restricted, and the HLA associations seemed to be driven largely by CMV exposure. The only immune exposure information available for the cohort was CMV serostatus. Compared with the approximately 600-donor mean, donors in an Asian-associated ancestry cluster had fewer N-insertions in productive TCRs, according to a later genetic analysis. Roughly uniform sequencing depth across donors was assumed in presence/absence analyses, although this assumption may not hold. Because counts were too low, approximately 18 rarely observed V segments, including chromosome 9 orphons, were excluded from the earlier analysis of some 590 of the donors. Because some donors lacked HLA typing at each locus, the association tests relied only on the typed subset. A cluster of highly shared sequence variants was judged likely to represent a technical artifact of the sequencing pipeline. In a later analysis, HLA-associated TCR beta chains were found to be more clonally expanded and to have lower generation probabilities than equally common non-associated chains. In this cohort, only TCR beta chains were sequenced, and detectable features were limited by the absence of alpha or paired-chain data.

The cohort was made up of roughly 670 healthy bone marrow donors. At the time of sampling, every cohort member was nominally healthy, though immune exposures that went unrecorded were likely present. The donor tested CMV seropositive, placing the donor among the roughly 270 seropositive members of the cohort. A peripheral blood sample was provided by each donor, and peripheral blood mononuclear cells were used for TCR beta sequencing. The Qiagen DNeasy Blood Extraction Kit was used to extract genomic DNA from the blood cell samples. Details on this clone: Its antigen has not been determined. Qualities for individual bases were not recorded, and no much larger clone is one base off.

The library was generated by the immunoSEQ multiplex PCR assay. The multiplex PCR relied on a mix of 60 forward primers for TCR Vbeta segments and 13 reverse primers for TCR Jbeta segments. The CDR3 region of rearranged TCR beta genes was amplified from genomic DNA with a multiplex PCR assay. On the Illumina HiSeq System, the amplified TCR beta libraries were sequenced as 87-base-pair reads. The published analysis was carried out like this. In a later analysis, roughly 80 million unique TCR beta chains were counted across the 500 to 700 repertoires, and about 10 million of these chains were shared by at least two donors. Raw reads were error-corrected and collapsed into unique sequences by a nearest-neighbor algorithm in which closely related sequences were merged to remove PCR and sequencing errors. Alignment of CDR3 sequences to IMGT reference sequences was used to assign V, D and J gene segments. Each retained sequence needed at least a six-nucleotide match to both a V gene segment and a J gene segment. A rearrangement was called productive if the CDR3 had no stop codons and remained in frame with V and J, and every other rearrangement was called non-productive. Following IMGT convention, CDR3 was defined as the stretch from the second conserved V-encoded cysteine up to the conserved J-encoded phenylalanine. The earlier analysis of some 600 of the donors excluded sequences that lacked an unambiguous match to a single V gene segment. In an earlier analysis of a few hundred of the donors, a V segment was called functional when productive rearrangements were above 56.7%, and segregating when the standard deviation between donors exceeded 5%. A statistical classification framework was developed to diagnose cytomegalovirus status using the catalog of TCR beta chain sequences. V and J gene assignment, in a later analysis, came from comparing TCR nucleotide sequences with IMGT/GENE-DB human TR gene sequences. A later analysis assigned CDR3 sequences and most-parsimonious VDJ recombination scenarios with the TCRdist pipeline. In a later analysis, each TCR beta chain was defined by its CDR3 amino acid sequence together with its V-gene family, and reads lacking a unique V-gene family were excluded. As a way to deal with suspected cross-contamination and a sequencing artifact, a later analysis dropped 450 to 600 nucleotide sequences that were highly shared and had low generation probability. In a later analysis, a clonal expansion index for each public chain was calculated from normalized within-repertoire ranks of inferred template counts. Generation probabilities in a later analysis came from a VDJ recombination model fitted to out-of-frame rearrangements, and those results were checked against IGoR. Hypergeometric tests were used in a later analysis to score TCR-TCR, TCR-HLA and TCR-CMV co-occurrence, with a repertoire-size bias correction applied to the TCR pairs. False discovery rates were estimated in a later analysis by permuting HLA or CMV assignments 20 times. A later analysis grouped co-occurring TCRs with DBSCAN, adding TCRdist sequence similarity when clustering within HLA-allele-positive subsets. For co-occurrence clustering, repertoires with fewer than 30,000 or more than 120,000 public chains were excluded, along with roughly 5 repertoires with anomalous nucleotide sharing. Not all clones reach the TCRdb copy of this immuneACCESS table, which keeps in-frame sequences only. Checked studies attribute under half of the gap to unresolved V genes and leave the rest unexplained. Clonal size and the V and J genes are those of that table, whereas D and trimming came from the DNA. Counted in this sample were about 90,000 clones; over 65% of them appeared once. In total, the top ten clones hold approximately 20% of the sample.

The sequence came from a man aged 25 to 40 in good health and CMV-seropositive. The sample was PBMCs.

The DNA sequence reads TGTGCCAGCAGTGAAAGCGTGGGGGAGGGTGGGCAGCCCCAGCATTTT. Its product reads: CASSESVGEGGQPQHF. The chain links TRBV6-1 with TRBJ1-5; the D gene is possibly TRBD1, with 5 bases matching. V was cut back by 2 bases and J by 7 bases, leaving a gap of 18 bases between them. Taken from cysteine to phenylalanine, the CDR3 has 16 residues. The only DNA kept is the CDR3, 48 bases in frame from the first base. CDR1 and CDR2 (MNHNS, SASEGT) derive from the germline V gene.